The 17 T cell receptor beta chains below were found in one sample sequenced in a study of OX40 agonist ivuxolimab in advanced cancers. The data were produced by immunoSEQ multiplex PCR, yet TCRdb's version contains in-frame clones alone and is incomplete. Among around 80,000 clones listed, 86% were seen once. The starting material was CD4+ or CD8+ T cells sorted from blood, obtained in a trial of the OX40 agonist ivuxolimab. Source of these receptors: an adult with an advanced solid tumor such as melanoma, head and neck, liver or kidney cancer.

The chain recombines TRBV11-1 with TRBJ2-7, with 9 bases aligning to TRBD2. The CDR3 has 15 residues. V shed 5 bases and J 5 bases; nucleotides not matched to a gene: 10. Germline CDR1 is SGHAT and CDR2 is FQDESV (reference sequence). The DNA for the CDR3 is TGTGCCAGCAGCCCCGCGGGACTAGCAGAAAACGAGCAGTACTTC. This codes for CASSPAGLAENEQYF.

J is TRBJ2-7 and V is TRBV18; D may be TRBD1 (5 bases). The CDR3 loop spans 13 amino acids. Germline V CDR1 and CDR2: KGHSH, LQKENI. The V and J ends lost 3 bases and 3 bases respectively, with 9 bases between them. The CDR3 region is CASSPVQDYEQYF. In DNA, the CDR3 is TGTGCCAGCTCACCTGTACAGGACTACGAGCAGTACTTC.

The J gene is TRBJ1-2, the V gene TRBV30, with D perhaps TRBD1 (5 bases). This CDR3 is built from 13 residues. Germline V gene data show CDR1 as GTSNPN and CDR2 as SVGIG (reference sequence). V dropped 1 base and J dropped 8 bases, with 14 bases sitting between them. The CDR3 protein is CAWSGAGLLGYTF. The CDR3 DNA follows: TGTGCCTGGAGTGGGGCGGGACTTCTGGGCTACACCTTC.

The chain uses TRBV20-1 and TRBJ2-1; D is unresolved. The CDR3 is made up of 11 amino acids. The germline V gene encodes CDR1 DFQATT and CDR2 SNEGSKA (reference sequence). V was shortened by 2 bases and J by 6 bases, with 5 bases between the two germline ends. CDR3 bases: TGCAGTGCTAGATCCCCCAATGAGCAGTTCTTC. This gives the protein CSARSPNEQFF.

This clone has just one count. The chain couples TRBV5-1 to TRBJ2-7; no clear D. CDR3 size: 14 residues. The germline V and J ends were trimmed by 0 bases and 2 bases, with 9 bases remaining between them. CDR1 and CDR2 (germline): SGHRS, YFSETQ. The CDR3 DNA follows: TGCGCCAGCAGCTTGGGAGGCCGGGCCTACGAGCAGTACTTC. This codes for CASSLGGRAYEQYF.

This chain joins TRBV6-6 and TRBJ1-2; D not certain. The germline V gene has CDR1 MNHNY and CDR2 SVGAGI (reference sequence). Trimming shortened V by 0 bases and J by 2 bases, and 7 bases separated the two germline ends. The CDR3 length is 14 residues. In DNA form, the CDR3 reads TGTGCCAGCAGTTACTCTAGTACGAACTATGGCTACACCTTC. This codes for CASSYSSTNYGYTF.

This chain joins TRBV9 and TRBJ2-7; 7 bases align to TRBD2. Germline V lookup: CDR1 SGDLS, CDR2 YYNGEE. The ends lost 4 bases at V and 4 bases at J; junction bases unmatched: 8. The CDR3 has 14 amino acids. This chain's CDR3 is CASSPRGGSYEQYF. Written as DNA, the CDR3 is TGTGCCAGCAGCCCTCGCGGGGGAAGTTACGAGCAGTACTTC.

The V call is TRBV5-1, the J call TRBJ2-1; D gene unclear. V lost 2 bases and J 5 bases, leaving 11 bases between the germline ends. CDR3 length: 14 residues. Per germline, CDR1 SGHRS and CDR2 YFSETQ. CDR3 bases: TGCGCCAGCAGCTTTAGAAACAGACACAATGAGCAGTTCTTC. Protein product: CASSFRNRHNEQFF.

This chain uses TRBV10-1 with TRBJ2-3; a weak D match, TRBD1 (5 bases). The CDR3 spans 14 residues. V lost 0 bases, J lost 4 bases, and 8 bases lay in between. Germline CDR1 is WNHNN and CDR2 is SYGVQD (reference sequence). The CDR3 DNA is TGCGCCAGCAGTGAGTCGGCAGGGTCAGATACGCAGTATTTT. Translated: CASSESAGSDTQYF.

The rearrangement uses TRBV11-2 and TRBJ2-3; TRBD2 is a possible D gene (6 bases). The germline V gene encodes CDR1 SGHAT and CDR2 FQNNGV. V lost 2 bases and J 4 bases, leaving 13 bases between the germline ends. This CDR3 region has 15 residues. As DNA, the CDR3 is TGTGCCAGCAGCTTACTCACACTAGCTGCAGATACGCAGTATTTT. This encodes CASSLLTLAADTQYF.

The chain joins TRBV7-2 to TRBJ2-3; a weak D match, TRBD2 (6 bases). The CDR3 has 19 residues. Trimming shortened V by 2 bases and J by 4 bases, and 25 bases separated the two germline ends. CDR1 and CDR2 from the germline V gene are SGHTA and FQGNSA. DNA of the CDR3: TGTGCCAGCAGCTTAAGAAGAGGTTTAGCGGAGGCGGACGCAGATACGCAGTATTTT. Translation: CASSLRRGLAEADADTQYF.

This clone was counted a single time. This chain joins TRBV5-4 and TRBJ1-4, with 8 bases lining up with TRBD1. The V and J ends lost 4 bases and 3 bases, in that order; junction bases with no gene match: 5. Germline V gene sequence: CDR1 SGHNT, CDR2 YYREEE (reference sequence). The CDR3 is made up of 15 amino acids. In nucleotides, the CDR3 is TGTGCCAGCAGCGAAGGGACAGGCGCTAATGAAAAACTGTTTTTT. Translation: CASSEGTGANEKLFF.

V and J are TRBV4-2 and TRBJ2-1, with 10 positions matching TRBD1. The germline V gene has CDR1 LGHNA and CDR2 YNFKEQ. This CDR3 is built from 15 residues. V was pared by 2 bases and J by 7 bases, with 5 bases of the junction left unmatched. CDR3 in DNA: TGTGCCAGCAGCCAAAATCCGGGACAGGGGAATGAGCAGTTCTTC. Protein product: CASSQNPGQGNEQFF.

The chain employs TRBV9 and TRBJ1-4, with a tentative D call TRBD1 (5 bases). CDR1 SGDLS and CDR2 YYNGEE come from the germline V gene. With 0 bases removed from V and 8 bases from J, the gap between germline ends came to 17 bases. The CDR3 covers 16 residues. The CDR3 reads CASSVALGGVKEKLFF. CDR3 DNA sequence: TGTGCCAGCAGCGTAGCTCTTGGAGGGGTCAAGGAAAAACTGTTTTTT.

V usage is TRBV6-4 and J usage is TRBJ2-3; TRBD2 is a possible D gene (6 bases). V lost 4 bases, J lost 0 bases, and 11 bases lay in between. This CDR3 has 15 residues. Germline CDR1 MRHNA, CDR2 SNTAGT. CDR3 in amino acids: CASSGAGSSTDTQYF. For the CDR3, the DNA is TGTGCCAGCAGTGGCGCGGGAAGTAGCACAGATACGCAGTATTTT.

The chain has TRBV18 and TRBJ1-1; 8 nucleotides line up with TRBD1. J lost 5 bases, V lost 3 bases, and 8 bases had no gene match. CDR1 is KGHSH and CDR2 is LQKENI in the germline V gene. The CDR3 loop spans 15 amino acids. The CDR3 region has the DNA TGTGCCAGCTCACCGGGGAACAGGGGGTATACTGAAGCTTTCTTT. Translating gives CASSPGNRGYTEAFF.

The chain employs TRBV7-2 and TRBJ2-2, with 10 bases matching TRBD2. The trim removed 4 bases at V and 0 bases at J, leaving 2 bases unmatched. This CDR3 has 16 amino acids. Germline V gene sequence: CDR1 SGHTA, CDR2 FQGNSA. CDR3 DNA sequence: TGTGCCAGCAGCTATGGACTAGCGGCGAACACCGGGGAGCTGTTTTTT. The encoded protein is CASSYGLAANTGELFF.